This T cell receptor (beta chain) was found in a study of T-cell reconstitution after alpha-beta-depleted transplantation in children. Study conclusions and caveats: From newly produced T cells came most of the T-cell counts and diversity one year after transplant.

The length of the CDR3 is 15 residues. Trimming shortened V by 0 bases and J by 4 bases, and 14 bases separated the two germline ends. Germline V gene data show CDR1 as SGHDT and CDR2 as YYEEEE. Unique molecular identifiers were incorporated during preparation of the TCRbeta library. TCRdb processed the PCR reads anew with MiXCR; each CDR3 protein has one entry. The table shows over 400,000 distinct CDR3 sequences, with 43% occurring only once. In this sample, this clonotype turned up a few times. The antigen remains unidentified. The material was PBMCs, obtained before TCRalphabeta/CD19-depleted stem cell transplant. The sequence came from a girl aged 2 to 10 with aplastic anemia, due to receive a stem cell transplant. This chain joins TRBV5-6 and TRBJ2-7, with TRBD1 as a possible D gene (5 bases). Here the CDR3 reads CASSLVAGKTYEQYF. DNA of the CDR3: TGTGCCAGCAGCTTGGTGGCAGGGAAAACGTACGAGCAGTACTTC.